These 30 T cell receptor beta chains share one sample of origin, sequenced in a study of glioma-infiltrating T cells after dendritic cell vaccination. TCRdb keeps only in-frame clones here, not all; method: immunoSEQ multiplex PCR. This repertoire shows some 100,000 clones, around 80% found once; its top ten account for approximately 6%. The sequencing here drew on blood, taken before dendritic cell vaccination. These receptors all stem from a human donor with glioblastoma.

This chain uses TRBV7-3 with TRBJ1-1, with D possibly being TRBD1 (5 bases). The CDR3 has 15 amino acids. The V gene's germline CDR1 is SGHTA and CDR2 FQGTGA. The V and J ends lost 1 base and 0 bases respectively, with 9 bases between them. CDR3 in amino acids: CASSLNPGMNTEAFF. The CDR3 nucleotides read TGTGCCAGCAGCTTAAACCCAGGGATGAACACTGAAGCTTTCTTT.

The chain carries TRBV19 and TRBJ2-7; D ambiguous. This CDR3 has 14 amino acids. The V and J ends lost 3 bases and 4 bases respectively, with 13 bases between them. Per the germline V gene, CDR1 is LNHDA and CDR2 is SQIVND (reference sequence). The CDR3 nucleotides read TGTGCCAGTAGTATCGGTCGCGCGGTGTACGAGCAGTACTTC. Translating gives CASSIGRAVYEQYF.

This chain's CDR3 is CASSEAGGAHEQYF. DNA for the CDR3: TGCGCCAGCAGTGAGGCGGGAGGTGCCCACGAGCAGTACTTC. The chain combines TRBV10-2 with TRBJ2-7; 8 nucleotides agree with TRBD2. The germline CDR1 and CDR2 sequences are WSHSY and SAAADI. The length of the CDR3 is 14 residues. V dropped 2 bases and J dropped 5; count of bases not matched to a gene: 5.

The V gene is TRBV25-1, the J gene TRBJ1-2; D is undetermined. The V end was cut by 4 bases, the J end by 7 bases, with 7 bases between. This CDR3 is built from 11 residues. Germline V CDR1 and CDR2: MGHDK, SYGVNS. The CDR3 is CASSASVGYTF. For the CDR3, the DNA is TGTGCCAGCAGTGCGTCAGTTGGCTACACCTTC.

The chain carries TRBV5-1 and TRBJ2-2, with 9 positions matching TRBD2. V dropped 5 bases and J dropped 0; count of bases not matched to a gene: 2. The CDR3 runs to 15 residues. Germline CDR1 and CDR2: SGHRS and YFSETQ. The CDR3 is CASRPSGANTGELFF. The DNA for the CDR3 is TGCGCCAGCAGACCTAGCGGGGCGAACACCGGGGAGCTGTTTTTT.

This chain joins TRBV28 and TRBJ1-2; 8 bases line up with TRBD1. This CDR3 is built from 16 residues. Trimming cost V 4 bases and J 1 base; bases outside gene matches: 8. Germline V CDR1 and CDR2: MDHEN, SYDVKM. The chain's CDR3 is CASSSLDRELNYGYTF. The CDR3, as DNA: TGTGCCAGCAGTTCCTTGGACAGGGAACTTAACTATGGCTACACCTTC.

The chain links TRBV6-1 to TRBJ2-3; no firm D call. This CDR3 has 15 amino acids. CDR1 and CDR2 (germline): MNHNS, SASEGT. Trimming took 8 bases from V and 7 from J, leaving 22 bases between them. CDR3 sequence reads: CASGPTEAAKYTQYF. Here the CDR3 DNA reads TGTGCCAGCGGCCCTACCGAGGCAGCAAAGTATACGCAGTATTTT.

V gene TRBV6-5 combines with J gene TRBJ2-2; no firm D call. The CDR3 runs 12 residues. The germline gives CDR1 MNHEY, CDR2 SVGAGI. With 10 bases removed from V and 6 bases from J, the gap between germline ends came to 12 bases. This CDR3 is CATARVAGELFF. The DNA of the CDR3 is TGTGCCACCGCTCGCGTTGCCGGGGAGCTGTTTTTT.

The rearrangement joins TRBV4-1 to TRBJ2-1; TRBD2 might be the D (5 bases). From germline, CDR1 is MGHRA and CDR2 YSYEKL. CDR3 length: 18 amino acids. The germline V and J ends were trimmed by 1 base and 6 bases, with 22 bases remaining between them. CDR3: CASSQVDGITVALNEQFF. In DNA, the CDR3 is TGCGCCAGCAGCCAAGTCGACGGGATTACAGTGGCTCTCAATGAGCAGTTCTTC.

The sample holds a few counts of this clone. The CDR3 loop reads CAIRETGGGEAFF. The CDR3 coding sequence is TGTGCCATCAGGGAAACAGGGGGCGGTGAAGCTTTCTTT. This rearrangement joins TRBV10-3 to TRBJ1-1; 9 nucleotides line up with TRBD1. V gave up 6 bases and J gave up 7 bases; unmatched junction bases: 6. CDR3 length: 13 residues. Germline V gives CDR1 ENHRY, CDR2 SYGVKD.

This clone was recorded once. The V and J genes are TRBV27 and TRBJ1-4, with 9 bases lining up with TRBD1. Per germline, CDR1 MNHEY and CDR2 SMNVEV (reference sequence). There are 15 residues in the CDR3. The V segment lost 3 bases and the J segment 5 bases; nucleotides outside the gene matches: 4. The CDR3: CASSLRDRENEKLFF. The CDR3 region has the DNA TGTGCCAGCAGTTTGAGGGACAGGGAAAATGAAAAACTGTTTTTT.

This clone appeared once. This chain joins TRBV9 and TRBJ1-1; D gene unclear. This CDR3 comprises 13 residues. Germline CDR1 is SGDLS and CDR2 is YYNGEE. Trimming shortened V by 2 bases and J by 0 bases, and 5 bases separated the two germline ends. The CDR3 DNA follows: TGTGCCAGCAGCGTCCTCCTGAACACTGAAGCTTTCTTT. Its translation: CASSVLLNTEAFF.

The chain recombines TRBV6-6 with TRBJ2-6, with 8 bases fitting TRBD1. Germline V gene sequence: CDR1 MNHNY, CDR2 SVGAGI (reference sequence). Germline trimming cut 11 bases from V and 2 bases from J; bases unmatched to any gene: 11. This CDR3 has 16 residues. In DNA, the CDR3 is TGTGCCGCGAACCAGGGGGCGCTTCCTGGGGCCAACGTCCTGACTTTC. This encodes CAANQGALPGANVLTF.

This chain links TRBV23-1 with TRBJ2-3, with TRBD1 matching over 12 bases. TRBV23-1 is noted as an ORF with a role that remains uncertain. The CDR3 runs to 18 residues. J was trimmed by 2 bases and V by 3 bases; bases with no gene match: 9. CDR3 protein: CASSHPRGQGAITDTQYF. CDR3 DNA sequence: TGCGCCAGCAGTCACCCCAGGGGACAGGGGGCGATCACAGATACGCAGTATTTT.

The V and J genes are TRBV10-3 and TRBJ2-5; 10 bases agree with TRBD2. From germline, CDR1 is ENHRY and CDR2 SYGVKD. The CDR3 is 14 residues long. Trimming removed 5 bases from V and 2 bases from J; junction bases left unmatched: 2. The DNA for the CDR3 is TGTGCCATCAGTCCGACTAGCGGGCAAGAGACCCAGTACTTC. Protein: CAISPTSGQETQYF.

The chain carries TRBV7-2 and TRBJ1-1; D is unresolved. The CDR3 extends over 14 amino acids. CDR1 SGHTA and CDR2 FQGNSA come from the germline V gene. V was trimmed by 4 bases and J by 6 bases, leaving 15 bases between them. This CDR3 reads CASSSRTGSPEAFF. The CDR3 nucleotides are TGTGCCAGCAGCTCAAGGACTGGAAGCCCTGAAGCTTTCTTT.

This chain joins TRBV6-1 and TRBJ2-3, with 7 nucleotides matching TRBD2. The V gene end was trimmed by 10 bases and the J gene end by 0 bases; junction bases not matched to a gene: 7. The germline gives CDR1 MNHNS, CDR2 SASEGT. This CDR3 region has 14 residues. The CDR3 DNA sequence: TGTGCCATCTCCAGCGGGGATAGCACAGATACGCAGTATTTT. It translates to CAISSGDSTDTQYF.

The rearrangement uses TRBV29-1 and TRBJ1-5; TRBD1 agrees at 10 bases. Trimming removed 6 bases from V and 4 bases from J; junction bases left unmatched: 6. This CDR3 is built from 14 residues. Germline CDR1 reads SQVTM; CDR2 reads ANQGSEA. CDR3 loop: CSVAPGQGNQPQHF. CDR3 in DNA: TGCAGCGTGGCCCCGGGACAGGGGAATCAGCCCCAGCATTTT.

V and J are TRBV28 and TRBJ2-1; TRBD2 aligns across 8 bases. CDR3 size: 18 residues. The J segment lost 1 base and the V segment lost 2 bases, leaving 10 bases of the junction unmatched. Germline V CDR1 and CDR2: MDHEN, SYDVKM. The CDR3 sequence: CASSLRPGTSISYNEQFF. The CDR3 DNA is TGTGCCAGCAGTTTACGTCCCGGGACTAGTATTTCCTACAATGAGCAGTTCTTC. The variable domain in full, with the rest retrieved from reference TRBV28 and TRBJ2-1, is DVKVTQSSRYLVKRTGEKVFLECVQDMDHENMFWYRQDPGLGLRLIYFSYDVKMKEKGDIPEGYSVSREKKERFSLILESASTNQTSMYLCASSLRPGTSISYNEQFFGPGTRLTVL.

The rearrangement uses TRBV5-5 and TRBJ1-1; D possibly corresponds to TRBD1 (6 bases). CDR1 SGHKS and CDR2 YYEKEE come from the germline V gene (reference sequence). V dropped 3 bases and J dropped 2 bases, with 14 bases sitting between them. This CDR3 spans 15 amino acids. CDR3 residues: CASSWGNRANTEAFF. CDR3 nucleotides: TGTGCCAGCAGCTGGGGGAACAGGGCTAACACTGAAGCTTTCTTT. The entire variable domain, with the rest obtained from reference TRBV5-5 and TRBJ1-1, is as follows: DAGVTQSPTHLIKTRGQQVTLRCSPISGHKSVSWYQQVLGQGPQFIFQYYEKEERGRGNFPDRFSARQFPNYSSELNVNALLLGDSALYLCASSWGNRANTEAFFGQGTRLTVV.

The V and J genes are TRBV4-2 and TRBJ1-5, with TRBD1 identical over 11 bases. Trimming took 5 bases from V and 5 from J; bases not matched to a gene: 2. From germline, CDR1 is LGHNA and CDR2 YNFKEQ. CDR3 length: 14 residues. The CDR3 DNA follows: TGTGCCAGCAGCTCGGACAGGGGGCATCAGCCCCAGCATTTT. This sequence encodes CASSSDRGHQPQHF.

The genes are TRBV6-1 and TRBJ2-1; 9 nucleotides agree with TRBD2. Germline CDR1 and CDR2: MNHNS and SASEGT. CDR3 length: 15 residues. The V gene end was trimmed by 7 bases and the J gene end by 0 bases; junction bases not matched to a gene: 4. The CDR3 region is CASKYSGSSYNEQFF. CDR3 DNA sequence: TGTGCCAGCAAATATAGCGGGAGCTCCTACAATGAGCAGTTCTTC.

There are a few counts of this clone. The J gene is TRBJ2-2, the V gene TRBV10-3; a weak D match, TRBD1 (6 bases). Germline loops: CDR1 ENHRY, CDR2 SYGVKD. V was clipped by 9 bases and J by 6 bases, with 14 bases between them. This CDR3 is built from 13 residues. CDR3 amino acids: CAIQGIVAGELFF. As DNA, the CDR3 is TGTGCCATACAGGGTATTGTGGCCGGGGAGCTGTTTTTT.

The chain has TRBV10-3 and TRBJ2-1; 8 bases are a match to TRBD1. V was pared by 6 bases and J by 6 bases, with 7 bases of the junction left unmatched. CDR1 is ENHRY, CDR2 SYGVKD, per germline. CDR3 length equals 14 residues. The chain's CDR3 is CAISPDRDRNEQFF. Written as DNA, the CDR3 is TGTGCCATCAGCCCGGACAGGGACCGCAATGAGCAGTTCTTC.

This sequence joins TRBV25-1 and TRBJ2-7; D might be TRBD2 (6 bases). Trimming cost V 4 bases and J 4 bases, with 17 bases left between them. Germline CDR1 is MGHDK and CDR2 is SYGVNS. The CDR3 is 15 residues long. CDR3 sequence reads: CASSGRDLGIYEQYF. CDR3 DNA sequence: TGTGCCAGCAGTGGGAGGGACCTCGGGATTTACGAGCAGTACTTC.

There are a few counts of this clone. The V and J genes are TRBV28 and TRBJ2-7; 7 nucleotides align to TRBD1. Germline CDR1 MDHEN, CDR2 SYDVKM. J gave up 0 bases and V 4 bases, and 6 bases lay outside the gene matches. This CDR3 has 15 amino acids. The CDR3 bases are TGTGCCAGCAGTTCCGGGACAGTAAGCTCCTACGAGCAGTACTTC. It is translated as CASSSGTVSSYEQYF.

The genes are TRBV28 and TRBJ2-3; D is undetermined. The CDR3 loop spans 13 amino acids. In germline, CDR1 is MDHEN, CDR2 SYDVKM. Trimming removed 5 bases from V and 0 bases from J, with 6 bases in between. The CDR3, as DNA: TGTGCCAGCAGTCAGGCAAGCACAGATACGCAGTATTTT. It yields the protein CASSQASTDTQYF. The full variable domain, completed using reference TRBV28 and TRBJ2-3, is DVKVTQSSRYLVKRTGEKVFLECVQDMDHENMFWYRQDPGLGLRLIYFSYDVKMKEKGDIPEGYSVSREKKERFSLILESASTNQTSMYLCASSQASTDTQYFGPGTRLTVL.

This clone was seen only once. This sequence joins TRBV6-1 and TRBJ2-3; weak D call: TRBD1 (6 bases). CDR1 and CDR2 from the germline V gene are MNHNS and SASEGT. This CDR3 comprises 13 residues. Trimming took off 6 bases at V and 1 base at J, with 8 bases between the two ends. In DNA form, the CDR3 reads TGTGCCAGCAGGGCAGGGGGCACAGATACGCAGTATTTT. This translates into CASRAGGTDTQYF.

The CDR3 DNA reads TGTGCCAGCAGCTTAGACTTGTGGCGGGGGGGCACAGATACGCAGTATTTT. This codes for CASSLDLWRGGTDTQYF. This chain links TRBV7-2 with TRBJ2-3, with 8 bases matching TRBD2. Unmatched junction bases numbered 7, after V lost 1 base and J lost 1 base. The germline gives CDR1 SGHTA, CDR2 FQGNSA. The CDR3 sequence is 17 residues long.

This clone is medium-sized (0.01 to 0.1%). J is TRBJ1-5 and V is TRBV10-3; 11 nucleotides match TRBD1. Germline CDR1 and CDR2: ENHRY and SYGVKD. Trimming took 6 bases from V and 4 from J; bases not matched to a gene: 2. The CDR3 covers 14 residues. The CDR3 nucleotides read TGTGCCATCAGCGGGACAGGGGGGAATCAGCCCCAGCATTTT. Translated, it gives CAISGTGGNQPQHF.